Described below is a single T cell receptor (beta chain) sequence and its context. The record originates from a study of shared clonotypes between healthy human individuals. CDR3 size: 15 residues. V was trimmed by 0 bases and J by 7 bases, leaving 13 bases between them. Looked up from germline, CDR1 is LGHNA and CDR2 is YSLEER. Produced via immunoSEQ multiplex PCR; TCRdb's table is partial and in-frame only. The sample includes around 2.5 million clones, 93% seen only once; the top ten take 0.36%. The sequenced sample was naive CD4+ T cells from PBMCs. Indicated subset: CD45RA+ positively selected. The chain links TRBV4-3 to TRBJ2-1; no definite D call. The TCR originated in a man between 18 and 35 years old in good health. Some clones in this sample may be carry-over from other donors' samples. The CDR3 loop is CASSQDLWLGNEQFF. CDR3 DNA: TGCGCCAGCAGCCAAGATTTGTGGCTAGGTAATGAGCAGTTCTTC.